This T cell receptor beta chain was sequenced in a study of regulatory T cells in long-lasting Graves disease. Study-level background: Treatment with antithyroid drugs for over 5 years, together with positive TSH receptor antibodies, meant persistent Graves' disease. The study, taken as a whole, reports: New patients shared fewer public clonotypes (about 970) than persistent patients did (about 2,700). Persistent disease was characterized by preferential usage of TRBV28, TRBJ1-2 and TRBJ2-5. No thyroid tissue was studied; the work used peripheral blood only.

On this clonotype itself: The target antigen is unknown.

Arm-PCR of CDR3 regions and iRepertoire HTBI primers were used to build TCR beta libraries. TCRdb reprocessed the multiplex PCR reads via MiXCR and lists one record per CDR3 protein. This sample carries under 450,000 distinct CDR3 sequences, roughly 24% of them seen once, and the ten largest clones take approximately 28%. V lost 3 bases and J lost 4, with 15 bases in between. The CDR3 spans 15 residues. Germline V lookup: CDR1 MGHDK, CDR2 SYGVNS. The time point was: persistent/refractory GD, antithyroid drugs over 5 years with positive TRAb. RNA isolated from PBMCs was used to make the TCR library. This TCR was recovered from a middle-aged woman with Graves disease. The chain combines TRBV25-1 with TRBJ1-1, with a weak D call TRBD1 (5 bases). Source: peripheral blood mononuclear cells (PBMCs), taken when the disease was refractory, from a patient treated with antithyroid drugs. The CDR3 here is CASSDSRRGGTEAFF. CDR3 nucleotide sequence: TGTGCCAGCAGTGATAGTCGGCGGGGGGGCACTGAAGCTTTCTTT.